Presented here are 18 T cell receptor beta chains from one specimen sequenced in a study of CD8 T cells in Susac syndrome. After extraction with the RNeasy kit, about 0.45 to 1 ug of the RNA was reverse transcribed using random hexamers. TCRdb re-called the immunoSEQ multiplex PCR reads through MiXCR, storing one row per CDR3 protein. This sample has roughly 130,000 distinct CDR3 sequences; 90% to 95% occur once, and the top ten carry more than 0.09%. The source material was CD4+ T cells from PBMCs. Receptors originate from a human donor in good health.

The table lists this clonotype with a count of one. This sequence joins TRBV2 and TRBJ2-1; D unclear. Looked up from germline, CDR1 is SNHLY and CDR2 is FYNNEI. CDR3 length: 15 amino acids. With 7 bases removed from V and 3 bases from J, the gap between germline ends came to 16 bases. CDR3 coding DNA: TGTGCCAGCACTCTAGAGCCCCTAGTCTACAATGAGCAGTTCTTC. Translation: CASTLEPLVYNEQFF.

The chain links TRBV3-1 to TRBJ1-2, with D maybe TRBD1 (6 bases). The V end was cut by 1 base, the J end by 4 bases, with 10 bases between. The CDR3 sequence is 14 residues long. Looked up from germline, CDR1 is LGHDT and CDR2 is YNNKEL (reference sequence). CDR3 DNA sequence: TGTGCCAGCAGCCAAGGCACAGGGTTCTATGGCTACACCTTC. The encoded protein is CASSQGTGFYGYTF.

The CDR3 sequence is CASSLEGAGAFF. CDR3 DNA: TGCGCCAGCAGCTTGGAGGGGGCGGGAGCTTTCTTT. The V call is TRBV5-1, the J call TRBJ1-1, with 7 bases aligning to TRBD1. The V and J ends lost 0 bases and 10 bases, in that order; junction bases with no gene match: 3. Germline values: CDR1 SGHRS, CDR2 YFSETQ. This CDR3 contains 12 residues.

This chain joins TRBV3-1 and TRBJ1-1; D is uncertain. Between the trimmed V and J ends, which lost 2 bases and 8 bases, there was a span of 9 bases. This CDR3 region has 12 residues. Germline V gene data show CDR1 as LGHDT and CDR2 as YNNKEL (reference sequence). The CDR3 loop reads CASSQYGEEAFF. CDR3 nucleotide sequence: TGTGCCAGCAGCCAATACGGGGAGGAAGCTTTCTTT.

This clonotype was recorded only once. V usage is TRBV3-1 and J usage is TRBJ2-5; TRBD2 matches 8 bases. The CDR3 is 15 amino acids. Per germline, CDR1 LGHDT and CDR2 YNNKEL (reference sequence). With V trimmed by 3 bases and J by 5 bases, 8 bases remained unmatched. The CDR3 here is CASSHQRESEETQYF. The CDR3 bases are TGTGCCAGCAGCCACCAGCGGGAGTCGGAGGAGACCCAGTACTTC.

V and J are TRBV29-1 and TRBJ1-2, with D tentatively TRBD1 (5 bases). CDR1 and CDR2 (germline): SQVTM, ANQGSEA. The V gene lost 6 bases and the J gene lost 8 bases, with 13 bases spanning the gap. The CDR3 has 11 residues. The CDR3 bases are TGCAGCGTGACCGGGACCTCCGGCTACACCTTC. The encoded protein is CSVTGTSGYTF.

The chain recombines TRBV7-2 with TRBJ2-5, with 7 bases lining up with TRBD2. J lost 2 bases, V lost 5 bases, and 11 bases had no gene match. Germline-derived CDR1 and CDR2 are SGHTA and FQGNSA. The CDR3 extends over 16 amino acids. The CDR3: CASSLGVAGIQETQYF. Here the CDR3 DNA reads TGTGCCAGCAGCCTCGGAGTAGCGGGCATACAAGAGACCCAGTACTTC.

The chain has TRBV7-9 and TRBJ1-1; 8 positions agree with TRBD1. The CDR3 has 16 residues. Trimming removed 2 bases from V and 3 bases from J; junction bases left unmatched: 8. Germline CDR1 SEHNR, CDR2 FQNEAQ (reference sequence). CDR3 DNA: TGTGCCAGCAGCTTATCGGGTGGCAGGGGGCACACTGAAGCTTTCTTT. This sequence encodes CASSLSGGRGHTEAFF. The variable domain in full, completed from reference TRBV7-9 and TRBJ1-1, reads DTGVSQNPRHKITKRGQNVTFRCDPISEHNRLYWYRQTLGQGPEFLTYFQNEAQLEKSRLLSDRFSAERPKGSFSTLEIQRTEQGDSAMYLCASSLSGGRGHTEAFFGQGTRLTVV.

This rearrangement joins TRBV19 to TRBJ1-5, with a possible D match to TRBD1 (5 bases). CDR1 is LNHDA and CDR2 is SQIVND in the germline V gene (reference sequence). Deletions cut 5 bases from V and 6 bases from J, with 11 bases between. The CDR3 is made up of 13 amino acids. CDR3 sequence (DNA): TGTGCCAGTAGTCTACAGGCCGCTCAGCCCCAGCATTTT. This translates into CASSLQAAQPQHF.

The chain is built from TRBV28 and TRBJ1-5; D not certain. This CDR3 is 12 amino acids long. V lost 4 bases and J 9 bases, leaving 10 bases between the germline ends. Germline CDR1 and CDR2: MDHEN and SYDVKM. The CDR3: CASSWQEGPQHF. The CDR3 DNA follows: TGTGCCAGCAGTTGGCAAGAGGGGCCCCAGCATTTT.

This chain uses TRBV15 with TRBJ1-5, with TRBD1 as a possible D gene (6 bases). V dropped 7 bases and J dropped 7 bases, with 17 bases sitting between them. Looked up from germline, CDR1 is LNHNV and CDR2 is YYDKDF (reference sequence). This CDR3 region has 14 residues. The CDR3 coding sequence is TGTGCCACCACCCGCGGGGGGGCTCGGCAGCCCCAGCATTTT. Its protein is CATTRGGARQPQHF.

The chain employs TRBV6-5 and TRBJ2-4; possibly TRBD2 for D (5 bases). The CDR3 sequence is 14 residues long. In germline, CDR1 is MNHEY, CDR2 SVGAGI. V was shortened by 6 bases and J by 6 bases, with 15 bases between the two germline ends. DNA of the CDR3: TGTGCCAGCAGCTCCCCACTAGAAGGAAACATTCAGTACTTC. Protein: CASSSPLEGNIQYF.

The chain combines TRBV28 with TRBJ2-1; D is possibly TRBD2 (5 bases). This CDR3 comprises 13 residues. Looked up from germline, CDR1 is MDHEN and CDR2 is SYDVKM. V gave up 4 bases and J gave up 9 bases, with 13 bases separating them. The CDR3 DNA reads TGTGCCAGCAGTTCCCCCCCTAGCACTGAGCAGTTCTTC. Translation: CASSSPPSTEQFF.

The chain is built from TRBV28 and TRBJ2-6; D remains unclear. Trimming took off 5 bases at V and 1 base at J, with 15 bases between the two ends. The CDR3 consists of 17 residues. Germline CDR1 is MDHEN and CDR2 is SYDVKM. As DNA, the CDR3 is TGTGCCAGCAGTCCCCATGAGGTGCCTTCTGGGGCCAACGTCCTGACTTTC. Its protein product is CASSPHEVPSGANVLTF.

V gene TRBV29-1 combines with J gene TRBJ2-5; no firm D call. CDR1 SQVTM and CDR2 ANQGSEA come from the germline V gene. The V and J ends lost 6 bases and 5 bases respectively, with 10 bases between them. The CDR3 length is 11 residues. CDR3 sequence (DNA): TGCAGCGTAGGGTTAAGGGAGACCCAGTACTTC. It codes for CSVGLRETQYF.

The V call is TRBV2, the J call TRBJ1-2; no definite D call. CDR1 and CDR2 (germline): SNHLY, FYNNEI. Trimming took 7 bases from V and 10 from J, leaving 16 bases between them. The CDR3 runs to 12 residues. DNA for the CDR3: TGTGCCAGCAATATCCGGGAGATCGACTACACCTTC. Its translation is CASNIREIDYTF.

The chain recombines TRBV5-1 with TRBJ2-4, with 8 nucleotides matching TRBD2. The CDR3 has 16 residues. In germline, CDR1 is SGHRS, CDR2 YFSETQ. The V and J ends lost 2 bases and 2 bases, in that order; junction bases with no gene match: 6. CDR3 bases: TGCGCCAGCAGCTTAGTCGCGGGAGGAACCAAAAACATTCAGTACTTC. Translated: CASSLVAGGTKNIQYF.

This CDR3 reads CASSRRTGSYNEQFF. The CDR3 nucleotides read TGTGCCAGCAGTCGAAGGACAGGCTCCTACAATGAGCAGTTCTTC. The rearrangement links TRBV11-2 to TRBJ2-1, with 7 positions matching TRBD1. This CDR3 has 15 residues. Looked up from germline, CDR1 is SGHAT and CDR2 is FQNNGV. Unmatched junction bases numbered 5, after V lost 6 bases and J lost 0 bases.